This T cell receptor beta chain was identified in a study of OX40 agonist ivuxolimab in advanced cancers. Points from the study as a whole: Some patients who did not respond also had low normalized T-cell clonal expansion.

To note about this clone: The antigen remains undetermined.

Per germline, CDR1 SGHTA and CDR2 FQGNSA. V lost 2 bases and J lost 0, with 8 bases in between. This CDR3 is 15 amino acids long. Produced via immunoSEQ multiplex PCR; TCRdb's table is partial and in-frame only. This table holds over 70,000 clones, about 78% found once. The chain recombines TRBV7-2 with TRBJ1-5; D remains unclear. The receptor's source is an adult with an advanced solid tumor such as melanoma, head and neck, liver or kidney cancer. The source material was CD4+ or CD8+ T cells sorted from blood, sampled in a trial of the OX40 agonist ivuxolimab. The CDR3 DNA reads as TGTGCCAGCAGCTTAACCAGGACTAGCAATCAGCCCCAGCATTTT. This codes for CASSLTRTSNQPQHF. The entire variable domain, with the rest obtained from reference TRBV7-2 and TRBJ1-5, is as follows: GAGVSQSPSNKVTEKGKDVELRCDPISGHTALYWYRQSLGQGLEFLIYFQGNSAPDKSGLPSDRFSAERTGGSVSTLTIQRTQQEDSAVYLCASSLTRTSNQPQHFGDGTRLSIL.